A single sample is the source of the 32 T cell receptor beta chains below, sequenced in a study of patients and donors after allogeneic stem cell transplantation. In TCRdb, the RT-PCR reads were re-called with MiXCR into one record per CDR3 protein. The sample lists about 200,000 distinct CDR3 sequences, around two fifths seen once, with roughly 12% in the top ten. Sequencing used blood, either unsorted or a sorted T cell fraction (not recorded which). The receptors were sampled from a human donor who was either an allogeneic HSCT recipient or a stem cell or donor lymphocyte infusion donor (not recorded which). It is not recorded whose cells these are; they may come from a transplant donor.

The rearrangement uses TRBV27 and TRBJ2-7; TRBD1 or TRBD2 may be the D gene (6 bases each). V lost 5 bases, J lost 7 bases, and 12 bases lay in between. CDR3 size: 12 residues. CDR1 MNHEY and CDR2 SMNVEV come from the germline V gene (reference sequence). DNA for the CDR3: TGTGCCAGCAGTGTCGCGGGACATGAGCAGTACTTC. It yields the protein CASSVAGHEQYF.

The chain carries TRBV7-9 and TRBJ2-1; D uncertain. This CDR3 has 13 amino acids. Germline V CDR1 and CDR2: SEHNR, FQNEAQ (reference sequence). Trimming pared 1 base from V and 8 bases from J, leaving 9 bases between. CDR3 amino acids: CASSLVNIHEQFF. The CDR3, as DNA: TGTGCCAGCAGCTTAGTGAACATCCATGAGCAGTTCTTC. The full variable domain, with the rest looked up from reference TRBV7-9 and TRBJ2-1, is DTGVSQNPRHKITKRGQNVTFRCDPISEHNRLYWYRQTLGQGPEFLTYFQNEAQLEKSRLLSDRFSAERPKGSFSTLEIQRTEQGDSAMYLCASSLVNIHEQFFGPGTRLTVL.

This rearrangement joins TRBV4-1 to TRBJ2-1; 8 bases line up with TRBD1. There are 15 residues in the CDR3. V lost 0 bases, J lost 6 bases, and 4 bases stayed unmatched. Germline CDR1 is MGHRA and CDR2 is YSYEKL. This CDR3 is CASSQDPTGVNEQFF. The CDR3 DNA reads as TGCGCCAGCAGCCAAGATCCGACAGGGGTCAATGAGCAGTTCTTC.

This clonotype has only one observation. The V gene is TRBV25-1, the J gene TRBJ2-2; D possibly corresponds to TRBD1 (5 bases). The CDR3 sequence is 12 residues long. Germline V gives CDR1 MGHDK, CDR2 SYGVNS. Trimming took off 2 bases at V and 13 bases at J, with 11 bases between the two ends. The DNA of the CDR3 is TGTGCCAGCAGTGAACTCACAGGCGGGCTGTTTTTT. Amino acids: CASSELTGGLFF.

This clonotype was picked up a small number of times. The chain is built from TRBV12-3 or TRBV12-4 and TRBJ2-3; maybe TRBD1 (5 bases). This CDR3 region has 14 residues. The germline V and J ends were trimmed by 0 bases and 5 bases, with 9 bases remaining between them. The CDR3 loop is CASSLAGAEDTQYF. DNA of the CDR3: TGTGCCAGCAGTTTAGCAGGGGCGGAAGATACGCAGTATTTT.

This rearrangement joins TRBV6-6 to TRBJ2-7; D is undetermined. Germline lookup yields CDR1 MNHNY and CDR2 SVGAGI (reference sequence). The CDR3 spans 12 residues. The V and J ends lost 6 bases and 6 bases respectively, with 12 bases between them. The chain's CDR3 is CASRGTVVEQYF. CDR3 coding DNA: TGTGCCAGCAGGGGAACGGTGGTCGAGCAGTACTTC.

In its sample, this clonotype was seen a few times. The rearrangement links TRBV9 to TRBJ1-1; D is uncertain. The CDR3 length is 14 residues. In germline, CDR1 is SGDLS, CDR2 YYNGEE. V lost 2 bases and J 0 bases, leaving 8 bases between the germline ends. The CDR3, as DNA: TGTGCCAGCAGCGTGGGCAGATTGAACACTGAAGCTTTCTTT. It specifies CASSVGRLNTEAFF.

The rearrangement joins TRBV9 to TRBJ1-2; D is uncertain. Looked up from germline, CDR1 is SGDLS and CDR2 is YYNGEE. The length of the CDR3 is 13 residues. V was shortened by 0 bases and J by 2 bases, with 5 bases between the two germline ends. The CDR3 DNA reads TGTGCCAGCAGCGTAGTTGTGAACTATGGCTACACCTTC. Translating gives CASSVVVNYGYTF.

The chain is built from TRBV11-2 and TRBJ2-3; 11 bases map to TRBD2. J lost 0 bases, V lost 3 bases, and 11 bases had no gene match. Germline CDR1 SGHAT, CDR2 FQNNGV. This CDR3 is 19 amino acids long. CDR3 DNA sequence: TGTGCCAGCAGCTTCCAGCCTAGCGGGGGGCTCCTCAGCACAGATACGCAGTATTTT. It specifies CASSFQPSGGLLSTDTQYF.

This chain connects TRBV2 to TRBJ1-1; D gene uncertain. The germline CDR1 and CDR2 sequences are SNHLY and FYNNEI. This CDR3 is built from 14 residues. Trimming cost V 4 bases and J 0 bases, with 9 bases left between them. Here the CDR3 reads CASSADEVNTEAFF. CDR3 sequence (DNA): TGTGCCAGCAGTGCGGACGAGGTGAACACTGAAGCTTTCTTT.

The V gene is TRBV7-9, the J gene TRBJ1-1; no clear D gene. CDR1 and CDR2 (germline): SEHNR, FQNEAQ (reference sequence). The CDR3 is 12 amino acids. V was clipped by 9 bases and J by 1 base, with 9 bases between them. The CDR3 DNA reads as TGTGCCAGTGAAAGTTGGAACACTGAAGCTTTCTTT. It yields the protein CASESWNTEAFF.

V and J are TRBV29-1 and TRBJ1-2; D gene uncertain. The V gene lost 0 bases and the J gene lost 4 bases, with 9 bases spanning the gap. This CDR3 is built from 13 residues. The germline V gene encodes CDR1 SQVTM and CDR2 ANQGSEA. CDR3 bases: TGCAGCGTTGAAGAAGGGCCTACCTATGGCTACACCTTC. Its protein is CSVEEGPTYGYTF.

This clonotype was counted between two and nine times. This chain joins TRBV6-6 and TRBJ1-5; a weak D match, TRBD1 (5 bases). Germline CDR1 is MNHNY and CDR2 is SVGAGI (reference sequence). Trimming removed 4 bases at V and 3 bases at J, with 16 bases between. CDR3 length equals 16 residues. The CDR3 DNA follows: TGTGCCAGCAGTTCCCGCTGGGACGGCCACAATCAGCCCCAGCATTTT. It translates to CASSSRWDGHNQPQHF.

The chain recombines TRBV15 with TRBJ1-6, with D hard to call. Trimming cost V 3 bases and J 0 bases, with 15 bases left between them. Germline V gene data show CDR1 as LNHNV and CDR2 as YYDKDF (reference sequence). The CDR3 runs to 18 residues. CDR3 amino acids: CATSSLGRTSSYNSPLHF. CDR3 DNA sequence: TGTGCCACCAGCAGTTTGGGCAGGACGAGCTCCTATAATTCACCCCTCCACTTT.

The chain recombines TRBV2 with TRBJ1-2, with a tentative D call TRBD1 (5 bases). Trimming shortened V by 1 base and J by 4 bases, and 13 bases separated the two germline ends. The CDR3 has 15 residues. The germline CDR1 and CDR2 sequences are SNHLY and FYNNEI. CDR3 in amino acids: CASSEGGASGYGYTF. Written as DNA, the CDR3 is TGTGCCAGCAGTGAAGGAGGGGCCTCTGGCTATGGCTACACCTTC. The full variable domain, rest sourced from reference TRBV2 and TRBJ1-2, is EPEVTQTPSHQVTQMGQEVILRCVPISNHLYFYWYRQILGQKVEFLVSFYNNEISEKSEIFDDQFSVERPDGSNFTLKIRSTKLEDSAMYFCASSEGGASGYGYTFGSGTRLTVV.

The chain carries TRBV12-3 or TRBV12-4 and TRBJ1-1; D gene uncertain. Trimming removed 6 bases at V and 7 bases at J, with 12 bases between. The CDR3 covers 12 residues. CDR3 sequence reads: CASSPRGGEAFF. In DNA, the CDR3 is TGTGCCAGCAGCCCCAGAGGCGGTGAAGCTTTCTTT.

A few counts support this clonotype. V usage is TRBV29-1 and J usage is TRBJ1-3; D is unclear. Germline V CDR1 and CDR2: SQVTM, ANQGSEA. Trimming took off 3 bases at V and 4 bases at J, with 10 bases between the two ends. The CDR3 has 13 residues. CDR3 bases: TGCAGCGTTGAGGAGTCCAGAGGAAACACCATATATTTT. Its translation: CSVEESRGNTIYF.

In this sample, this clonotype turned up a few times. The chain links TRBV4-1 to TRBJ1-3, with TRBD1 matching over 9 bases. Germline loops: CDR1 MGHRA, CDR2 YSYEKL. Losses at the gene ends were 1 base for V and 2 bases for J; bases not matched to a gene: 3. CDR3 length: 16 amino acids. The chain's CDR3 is CASSQAGQGPGNTIYF. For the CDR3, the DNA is TGCGCCAGCAGCCAAGCTGGACAGGGGCCTGGAAACACCATATATTTT.

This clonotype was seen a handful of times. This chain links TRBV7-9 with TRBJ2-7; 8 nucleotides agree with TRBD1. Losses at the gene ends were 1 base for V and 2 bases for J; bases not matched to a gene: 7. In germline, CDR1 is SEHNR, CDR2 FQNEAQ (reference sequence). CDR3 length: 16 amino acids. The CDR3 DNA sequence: TGTGCCAGCAGCTTAGTTTACGGGACAGGAGCCTACGAGCAGTACTTC. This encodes CASSLVYGTGAYEQYF.

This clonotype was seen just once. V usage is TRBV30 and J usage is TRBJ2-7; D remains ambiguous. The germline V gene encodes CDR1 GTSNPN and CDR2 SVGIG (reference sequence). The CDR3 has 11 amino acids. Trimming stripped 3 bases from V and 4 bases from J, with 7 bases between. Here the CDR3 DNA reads TGTGCCTGGAGCCTCGGATACGAGCAGTACTTC. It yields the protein CAWSLGYEQYF.

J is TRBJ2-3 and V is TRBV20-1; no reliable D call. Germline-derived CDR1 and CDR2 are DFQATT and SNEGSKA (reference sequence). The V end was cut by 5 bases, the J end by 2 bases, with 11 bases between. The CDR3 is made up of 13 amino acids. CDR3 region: CSARSGITDTQYF. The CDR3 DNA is TGCAGTGCTCGATCCGGCATCACAGATACGCAGTATTTT.

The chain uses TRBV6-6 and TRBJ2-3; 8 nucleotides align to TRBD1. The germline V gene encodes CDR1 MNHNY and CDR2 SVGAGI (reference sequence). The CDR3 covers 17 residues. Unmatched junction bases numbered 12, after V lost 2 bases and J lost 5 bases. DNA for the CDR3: TGTGCCAGCAGTTACGGAGCAGGACAGGGTCCAGGAGATACGCAGTATTTT. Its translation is CASSYGAGQGPGDTQYF.

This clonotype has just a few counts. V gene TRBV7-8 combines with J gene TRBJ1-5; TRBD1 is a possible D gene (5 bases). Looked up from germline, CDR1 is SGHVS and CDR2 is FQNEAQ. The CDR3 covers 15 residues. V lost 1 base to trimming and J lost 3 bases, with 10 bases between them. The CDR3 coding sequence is TGTGCCAGCAGCTTAGTACCAGGGCCCAATCAGCCCCAGCATTTT. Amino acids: CASSLVPGPNQPQHF.

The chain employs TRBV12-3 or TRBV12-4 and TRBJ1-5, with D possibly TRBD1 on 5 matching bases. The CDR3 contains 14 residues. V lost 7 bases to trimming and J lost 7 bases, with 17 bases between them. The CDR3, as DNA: TGTGCCAGCACCAATCAGGGATCCCAGCAGCCCCAGCATTTT. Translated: CASTNQGSQQPQHF.

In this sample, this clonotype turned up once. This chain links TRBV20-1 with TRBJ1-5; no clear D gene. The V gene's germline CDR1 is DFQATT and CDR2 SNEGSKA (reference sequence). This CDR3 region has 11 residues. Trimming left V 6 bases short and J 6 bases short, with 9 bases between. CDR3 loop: CSASSSQPQHF. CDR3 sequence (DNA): TGCAGTGCCAGCAGTAGTCAGCCCCAGCATTTT.

The CDR3 DNA follows: TGTGCCAGCAACCCCTTGGGCAGGGGGACCTACGAGCAGTACTTC. Its protein product is CASNPLGRGTYEQYF. V gene TRBV11-1 combines with J gene TRBJ2-7; TRBD1 matches 7 bases. Trimming at V came to 7 bases and at J to 2 bases, leaving 11 bases not matched to a gene. The CDR3 is 15 amino acids. CDR1 is SGHAT, CDR2 FQDESV, per germline (reference sequence).

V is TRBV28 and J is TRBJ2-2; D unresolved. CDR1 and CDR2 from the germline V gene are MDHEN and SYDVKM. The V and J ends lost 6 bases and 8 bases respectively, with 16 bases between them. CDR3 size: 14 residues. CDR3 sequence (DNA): TGTGCCAGCAGCGGTGAGATAGGAACTGGGGAGCTGTTTTTT. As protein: CASSGEIGTGELFF.

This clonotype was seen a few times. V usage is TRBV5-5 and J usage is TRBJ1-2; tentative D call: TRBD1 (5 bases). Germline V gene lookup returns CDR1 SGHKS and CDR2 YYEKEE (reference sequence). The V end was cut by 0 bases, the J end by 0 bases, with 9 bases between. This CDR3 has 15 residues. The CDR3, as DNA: TGTGCCAGCAGCTTGGCTGGGGCTACTAACTATGGCTACACCTTC. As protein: CASSLAGATNYGYTF. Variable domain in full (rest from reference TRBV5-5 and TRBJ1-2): DAGVTQSPTHLIKTRGQQVTLRCSPISGHKSVSWYQQVLGQGPQFIFQYYEKEERGRGNFPDRFSARQFPNYSSELNVNALLLGDSALYLCASSLAGATNYGYTFGSGTRLTVV.

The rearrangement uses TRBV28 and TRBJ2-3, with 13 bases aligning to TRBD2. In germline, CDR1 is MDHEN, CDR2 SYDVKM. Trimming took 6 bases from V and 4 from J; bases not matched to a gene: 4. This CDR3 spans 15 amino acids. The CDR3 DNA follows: TGTGCCAGCAGGGCTGGACTAGCGGGGGCAGATACGCAGTATTTT. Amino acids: CASRAGLAGADTQYF.

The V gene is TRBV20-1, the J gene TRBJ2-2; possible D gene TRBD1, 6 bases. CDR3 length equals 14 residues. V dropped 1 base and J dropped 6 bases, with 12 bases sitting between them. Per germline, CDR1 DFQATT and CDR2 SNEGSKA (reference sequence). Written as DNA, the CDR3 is TGCAGTGCTAGAGGACAGCGACAGGCCGGGGAGCTGTTTTTT. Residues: CSARGQRQAGELFF.

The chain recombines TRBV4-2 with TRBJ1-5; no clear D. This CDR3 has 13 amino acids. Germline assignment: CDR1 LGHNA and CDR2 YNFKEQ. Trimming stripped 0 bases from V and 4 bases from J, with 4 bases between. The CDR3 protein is CASSQDGNQPQHF. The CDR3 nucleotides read TGTGCCAGCAGCCAAGACGGGAATCAGCCCCAGCATTTT.

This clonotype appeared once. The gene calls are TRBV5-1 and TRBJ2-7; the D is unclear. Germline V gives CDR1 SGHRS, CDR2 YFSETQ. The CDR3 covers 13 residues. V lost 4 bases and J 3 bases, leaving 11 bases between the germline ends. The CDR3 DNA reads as TGCGCCAGCAGCCCAGACGCAGTCTACGAGCAGTACTTC. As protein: CASSPDAVYEQYF.